What follows is one T cell receptor (beta chain) and its context. Its antigen is as yet unknown. This CDR3 is built from 13 residues. In germline, CDR1 is LGHNA, CDR2 YSLEER. Trimming cost V 1 base and J 5 bases, with 8 bases left between them. The sample is drawn from a study of cytomegalovirus exposure and HLA in healthy donors. Study findings and constraints: Evidence from a later analysis indicated that most CMV-associated TCR beta chains looked HLA-restricted. Productive status was seen about 90% or about 30% of the time for most TCR beta V segments in an earlier analysis.

PCR was performed using 60 Vbeta and 13 Jbeta primers. This table comes from immunoSEQ multiplex PCR, and its TCRdb copy is limited to in-frame clones, with some not included. The sample lists approximately 200,000 clones, about 79% occurring once. The rearrangement joins TRBV4-3 to TRBJ2-5; D gene unclear. The TCR comes from a boy aged 2 to 9 in good health and CMV-seronegative. Sequenced: PBMCs. CDR3: CASSQGPRETQYF. The CDR3 DNA sequence: TGCGCCAGCAGCCAAGGGCCGAGGGAGACCCAGTACTTC.